Presented here are 25 T cell receptor beta chains from one specimen sequenced in a study of response to subunit inactivated influenza vaccine. TCRdb re-analysed the RT-PCR reads in MiXCR, keeping a single row per CDR3 protein. The data contain under 800,000 distinct CDR3 sequences, approximately 15% of them singletons. Sequencing was performed on PBMCs from blood, taken about 14 days before vaccination. These receptors all stem from a middle-aged man who received an inactivated influenza vaccine.

This clonotype has ten or more counts. The chain is built from TRBV29-1 and TRBJ2-7; D tentatively fits TRBD1 or TRBD2 (5 bases each). CDR1 and CDR2 (germline): SQVTM, ANQGSEA. The CDR3 spans 13 residues. V was pared by 7 bases and J by 0 bases, with 13 bases between. This CDR3 is CSGRDASSYEQYF. DNA of the CDR3: TGCAGCGGCCGGGACGCGAGCTCCTACGAGCAGTACTTC.

This clonotype was seen only a few times. The chain links TRBV20-1 to TRBJ2-7, with no clear D. Germline loops: CDR1 DFQATT, CDR2 SNEGSKA (reference sequence). Trimming stripped 0 bases from V and 2 bases from J, with 14 bases between. This CDR3 is built from 15 residues. The CDR3 coding sequence is TGCAGTGCTAGAGATAGCTCCGACCTCCCCTACGAGCAGTACTTC. Translated, it gives CSARDSSDLPYEQYF.

This clonotype was picked up a small number of times. The rearrangement links TRBV29-1 to TRBJ2-7; TRBD1 agrees at 8 bases. J was trimmed by 3 bases and V by 1 base; bases with no gene match: 5. The germline V gene encodes CDR1 SQVTM and CDR2 ANQGSEA. The CDR3 contains 14 residues. In DNA form, the CDR3 reads TGCAGCGTTGAAGTCAGGGGGCCAATCTACGAGCAGTACTTC. Protein: CSVEVRGPIYEQYF.

The V gene is TRBV7-3, the J gene TRBJ2-3; D is undetermined. V lost 1 base, J lost 5 bases, and 7 bases lay in between. This CDR3 is built from 13 residues. Germline loops: CDR1 SGHTA, CDR2 FQGTGA. CDR3 residues: CASSLRKGDTQYF. The CDR3, as DNA: TGTGCCAGCAGCTTAAGAAAGGGAGATACGCAGTATTTT.

As concerns this clonotype: The DNA is left out, because the CDR3 cannot be placed on it with certainty; the CDR3 is given as TCRdb lists it. The rearrangement uses TRBV6-4 and TRBJ2-7; whether TRBD2, the table's D call, matches the DNA was not checked. The CDR3 extends over 21 residues, inclusive of both ends. Germline values: CDR1 MRHNA, CDR2 SNTAGT. CDR3: CASSSVYEQYFGPGTRLTALF.

This clonotype was observed a handful of times. This chain links TRBV4-3 with TRBJ2-2; 10 bases align to TRBD1. This CDR3 comprises 16 residues. V lost 0 bases to trimming and J lost 5 bases; unmatched junction nucleotides: 3. The germline gives CDR1 LGHNA, CDR2 YSLEER. The CDR3 loop reads CASSQEGTGVTGELFF. The CDR3 DNA reads TGCGCCAGCAGCCAAGAGGGGACAGGGGTAACCGGGGAGCTGTTTTTT.

The rearrangement joins TRBV9 to TRBJ2-3; D is perhaps TRBD2 (5 bases). Germline loops: CDR1 SGDLS, CDR2 YYNGEE. The CDR3 has 15 residues. Trimming took 0 bases from V and 1 from J, leaving 9 bases between them. CDR3 residues: CASSVGVSGTDTQYF. In nucleotides, the CDR3 is TGTGCCAGCAGCGTAGGGGTTAGCGGCACAGATACGCAGTATTTT.

A few counts support this clonotype. This sequence joins TRBV3-1 and TRBJ1-6, with D maybe TRBD1 (6 bases). Looked up from germline, CDR1 is LGHDT and CDR2 is YNNKEL (reference sequence). This CDR3 is 17 amino acids long. V lost 2 bases to trimming and J lost 4 bases, with 15 bases between them. The CDR3 loop reads CASSQTRGLAYNSPLHF. The DNA for the CDR3 is TGTGCCAGCAGCCAAACCAGGGGCCTCGCATATAATTCACCCCTCCACTTT.

About this clonotype itself: The junction departs from the called germline gene at one end, perhaps through a read error. The chain combines TRBV6-1 with TRBJ2-7; D remains unclear. The CDR3 sequence is 15 residues long. The V gene's germline CDR1 is MNHNS and CDR2 SASEGT. CDR3 coding DNA: TGTGCCAGCAGTCCTTCAGGTAGTGACACCGTTACCCGGCACTTC. Protein sequence: CASSPSGSDTVTRHF.

This clonotype was picked up many times. As DNA, the CDR3 is TGCAGCGTGCAGGGTGACCTCTACAATGAGCAGTTCTTC. Its protein is CSVQGDLYNEQFF. This rearrangement joins TRBV29-1 to TRBJ2-1; D might be TRBD1 (5 bases). V was trimmed by 6 bases and J by 3 bases, leaving 12 bases between them. Germline V gives CDR1 SQVTM, CDR2 ANQGSEA. The CDR3 has 13 residues.

This clonotype was seen only a few times. The rearrangement joins TRBV10-3 to TRBJ2-5; a weak D match, TRBD2 (6 bases). This CDR3 spans 13 amino acids. Germline CDR1 and CDR2: ENHRY and SYGVKD. V lost 2 bases and J lost 3, with 7 bases in between. The CDR3 DNA reads as TGTGCCATCAGTGAGGGGGGGAAAGAGACCCAGTACTTC. This gives the protein CAISEGGKETQYF.

The chain combines TRBV28 with TRBJ1-2, with TRBD1 matching 8 bases. This CDR3 has 14 amino acids. The V gene's germline CDR1 is MDHEN and CDR2 SYDVKM. The junction had 7 bases not matched to a gene; V was cut back by 7 bases and J by 3 bases. CDR3 bases: TGTGCCAGCAATGCAGGGGGCGTAGACTATGGCTACACCTTC. Protein: CASNAGGVDYGYTF.

The CDR3 DNA is TGTGCCAGCAGCCAGTACACGGACTACCGTAAGGAGACCCAGTACTTC. It codes for CASSQYTDYRKETQYF. The chain is built from TRBV3-1 and TRBJ2-5; maybe TRBD2 (6 bases). The V gene's germline CDR1 is LGHDT and CDR2 YNNKEL (reference sequence). This CDR3 spans 16 amino acids. Trimming stripped 3 bases from V and 5 bases from J, with 19 bases between.

The chain couples TRBV5-1 to TRBJ2-7; no clear D gene. V was clipped by 0 bases and J by 8 bases, with 12 bases between them. This CDR3 is 13 amino acids long. Germline lookup yields CDR1 SGHRS and CDR2 YFSETQ. The CDR3, as DNA: TGCGCCAGCAGCTTGGCAGGTGACCACCAGCAGTACTTC. Translation gives CASSLAGDHQQYF.

The chain uses TRBV4-1 and TRBJ2-1; a weak D match, TRBD2 (5 bases). The CDR3 contains 14 residues. With 4 bases removed from V and 8 bases from J, the gap between germline ends came to 15 bases. The germline gives CDR1 MGHRA, CDR2 YSYEKL. The CDR3 DNA reads TGCGCCAGCAGCCCCGAACGGCCTAGCCATGAGCAGTTCTTC. Translating it yields CASSPERPSHEQFF.

This clonotype was seen only a few times. V gene TRBV3-1 combines with J gene TRBJ2-7, with D uncertain. V lost 4 bases and J lost 0, with 13 bases in between. The germline V gene has CDR1 LGHDT and CDR2 YNNKEL (reference sequence). The CDR3 has 15 amino acids. The CDR3 DNA is TGTGCCAGCAGCCCTTGGTTGACCTACTCCTACGAGCAGTACTTC. Translation gives CASSPWLTYSYEQYF.

The chain is built from TRBV15 and TRBJ2-3, with D perhaps assigned TRBD1 or TRBD2 (5 bases each). Between the trimmed V and J ends, which lost 2 bases and 0 bases, there was a span of 9 bases. The CDR3 runs 15 residues. Germline V CDR1 and CDR2: LNHNV, YYDKDF (reference sequence). The CDR3 DNA is TGTGCCACCAGCAGATACGGGGCTAGCACAGATACGCAGTATTTT. The encoded protein is CATSRYGASTDTQYF.

This chain uses TRBV7-9 with TRBJ2-3; D remains unclear. Germline CDR1 SEHNR, CDR2 FQNEAQ (reference sequence). CDR3 length: 14 residues. The ends were cut back, 6 bases at V and 1 base at J, with 11 bases in the middle. The CDR3 sequence: CASSPFKGTDTQYF. CDR3 nucleotides: TGTGCCAGCAGTCCCTTCAAGGGCACAGATACGCAGTATTTT.

There are a few counts of this clonotype. This rearrangement joins TRBV20-1 to TRBJ2-3, with D perhaps given as TRBD1 or TRBD2 (5 bases each). CDR1 and CDR2 from the germline V gene are DFQATT and SNEGSKA (reference sequence). The CDR3 extends over 13 amino acids. V dropped 6 bases and J dropped 3 bases, with 13 bases sitting between them. The CDR3 sequence: CSAILGGTDTQYF. The CDR3 DNA follows: TGCAGTGCCATCCTTGGGGGAACAGATACGCAGTATTTT.

Many counts were recorded for this clonotype. This chain joins TRBV20-1 and TRBJ2-1; no firm D call. CDR1 is DFQATT and CDR2 is SNEGSKA in the germline V gene (reference sequence). This CDR3 is 12 amino acids long. Trimming shortened V by 3 bases and J by 4 bases, and 7 bases separated the two germline ends. The CDR3 nucleotides are TGCAGTGCTAGTATCCATTACAATGAGCAGTTCTTC. Its translation is CSASIHYNEQFF.

This clonotype was counted between two and nine times. The CDR3 spells CASSVPGEKLFF. The CDR3 DNA follows: TGTGCCAGCAGCGTCCCTGGTGAAAAACTGTTTTTT. The chain employs TRBV9 and TRBJ1-4, with D hard to call. This CDR3 contains 12 residues. V lost 2 bases and J lost 7, with 6 bases in between. Germline values: CDR1 SGDLS, CDR2 YYNGEE.

This clonotype was seen ten or more times. V is TRBV6-4 and J is TRBJ1-1; maybe TRBD1 (6 bases). Germline-derived CDR1 and CDR2 are MRHNA and SNTAGT. Between the trimmed V and J ends, which lost 8 bases and 4 bases, there was a span of 11 bases. This CDR3 is built from 12 residues. CDR3 nucleotides: TGTGCCAGCCAGGGGTGGACCACTGAAGCTTTCTTT. This gives the protein CASQGWTTEAFF.

The chain uses TRBV25-1 and TRBJ2-7, with 7 positions matching TRBD2. In germline, CDR1 is MGHDK, CDR2 SYGVNS. CDR3 size: 17 residues. V trimming: 3 bases; J trimming: 3 bases; junction bases outside the gene matches: 14. CDR3 loop: CASSDTRSGGRVYEQYF. CDR3 coding DNA: TGTGCCAGCAGTGATACGAGGTCGGGCGGGAGAGTCTACGAGCAGTACTTC.

The rearrangement uses TRBV6-1 and TRBJ1-5; D may be TRBD1 (6 bases). The CDR3 runs 14 residues. The germline V gene has CDR1 MNHNS and CDR2 SASEGT. With 7 bases removed from V and 1 base from J, the gap between germline ends came to 11 bases. Here the CDR3 DNA reads TGTGCCAGCAATAAACAGGGAAGCAATCAGCCCCAGCATTTT. Amino acids: CASNKQGSNQPQHF.

This clonotype was recorded a few times. This chain joins TRBV27 and TRBJ1-2, with TRBD1 as a possible D gene (6 bases). The germline V gene has CDR1 MNHEY and CDR2 SMNVEV (reference sequence). The CDR3 contains 13 residues. V shed 10 bases and J shed 8 bases, with 20 bases lying between them. As DNA, the CDR3 is TGTGCCACCACGGACAGAAGTCAGCAAGGCTACACCTTC. It is translated as CATTDRSQQGYTF.